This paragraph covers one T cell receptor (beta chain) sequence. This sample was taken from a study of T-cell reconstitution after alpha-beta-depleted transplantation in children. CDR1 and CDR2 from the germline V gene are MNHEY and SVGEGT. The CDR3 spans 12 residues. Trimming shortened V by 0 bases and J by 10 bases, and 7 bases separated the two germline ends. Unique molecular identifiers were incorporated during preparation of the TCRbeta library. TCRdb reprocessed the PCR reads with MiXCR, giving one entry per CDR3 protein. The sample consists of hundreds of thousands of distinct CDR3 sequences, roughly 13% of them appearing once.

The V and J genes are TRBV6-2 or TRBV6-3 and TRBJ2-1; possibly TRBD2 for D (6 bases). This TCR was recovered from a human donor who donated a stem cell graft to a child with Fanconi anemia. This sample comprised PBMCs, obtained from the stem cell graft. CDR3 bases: TGTGCCAGCAGTTACTCTCGGGGGGAGCAGTTCTTC. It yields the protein CASSYSRGEQFF.